The 16 T cell receptor beta chains below all came from one sample that was sequenced in a study of OX40 agonist ivuxolimab in advanced cancers. Only in-frame clones appear in the TCRdb table, and some are missing; sequencing was by immunoSEQ multiplex PCR. The profile shows roughly 70,000 clones, approximately 78% of them singletons. The sequenced sample was CD4+ or CD8+ T cells sorted from blood, obtained in a trial of the OX40 agonist ivuxolimab. The receptors come from an adult with an advanced solid tumor such as melanoma, head and neck, liver or kidney cancer.

CDR3: CASTTRPSGRRGGANVLTF. For the CDR3, the DNA is TGTGCCAGTACGACCCGGCCTAGCGGGAGAAGAGGGGGGGCCAACGTCCTGACTTTC. V gene TRBV19 combines with J gene TRBJ2-6; 10 positions match TRBD2. Per the germline V gene, CDR1 is LNHDA and CDR2 is SQIVND (reference sequence). This CDR3 spans 19 amino acids. Trimming took 7 bases from V and 4 from J; bases not matched to a gene: 16.

The chain has TRBV7-2 and TRBJ2-3; the match to TRBD2 covers 8 bases. J was trimmed by 0 bases and V by 1 base; bases with no gene match: 9. The CDR3 extends over 18 amino acids. Germline V CDR1 and CDR2: SGHTA, FQGNSA. This CDR3 reads CASSLVERGRASTDTQYF. CDR3 sequence (DNA): TGTGCCAGCAGCTTAGTCGAGCGGGGGAGAGCTAGCACAGATACGCAGTATTTT. The full variable domain, completed using reference TRBV7-2 and TRBJ2-3, is GAGVSQSPSNKVTEKGKDVELRCDPISGHTALYWYRQSLGQGLEFLIYFQGNSAPDKSGLPSDRFSAERTGGSVSTLTIQRTQQEDSAVYLCASSLVERGRASTDTQYFGPGTRLTVL.

V gene TRBV4-1 combines with J gene TRBJ2-7; 9 nucleotides align to TRBD1. CDR1 MGHRA and CDR2 YSYEKL come from the germline V gene. The V segment lost 4 bases and the J segment 5 bases; nucleotides outside the gene matches: 9. The CDR3 is 15 residues long. CDR3 bases: TGCGCCAGCAGCCCACTCACAGGGGGCAGGGACGAGCAGTACTTC. It is translated as CASSPLTGGRDEQYF.

The rearrangement uses TRBV9 and TRBJ1-3; 7 nucleotides agree with TRBD1. Germline V gives CDR1 SGDLS, CDR2 YYNGEE. The junction had 4 bases not matched to a gene; V was cut back by 3 bases and J by 4 bases. The CDR3 sequence is 14 residues long. This CDR3 reads CASSAGGAGNTIYF. The CDR3 bases are TGTGCCAGCAGCGCAGGGGGGGCCGGAAACACCATATATTTT.

The rearrangement joins TRBV9 to TRBJ2-3; D remains ambiguous. The CDR3 has 17 amino acids. Between the trimmed V and J ends, which lost 0 bases and 4 bases, there was a span of 18 bases. The V gene's germline CDR1 is SGDLS and CDR2 YYNGEE. The CDR3 region is CASSVGSGPYSADTQYF. CDR3 DNA sequence: TGTGCCAGCAGCGTAGGGTCGGGCCCCTACTCCGCAGATACGCAGTATTTT.

The chain links TRBV4-2 to TRBJ2-3; D is unresolved. V dropped 1 base and J dropped 0 bases, with 11 bases sitting between them. The CDR3 contains 16 residues. Germline CDR1 reads LGHNA; CDR2 reads YNFKEQ. The CDR3 sequence: CASSQVPSASTDTQYF. For the CDR3, the DNA is TGTGCCAGCAGCCAAGTCCCCAGCGCCAGCACAGATACGCAGTATTTT.

The chain couples TRBV2 to TRBJ1-2; D not resolved. The germline V gene has CDR1 SNHLY and CDR2 FYNNEI. Trimming shortened V by 7 bases and J by 2 bases, and 2 bases separated the two germline ends. This CDR3 region has 10 residues. CDR3 region: CASKNYGYTF. CDR3 sequence (DNA): TGTGCCAGCAAAAACTATGGCTACACCTTC.

V is TRBV7-9 and J is TRBJ2-3; 12 bases match TRBD2. Per the germline V gene, CDR1 is SEHNR and CDR2 is FQNEAQ (reference sequence). CDR3 length: 17 residues. V shed 2 bases and J 5 bases; nucleotides not matched to a gene: 8. In DNA form, the CDR3 reads TGTGCCAGCAGCTTATATCCTAGCGGGGGGGCAAAAGATACGCAGTATTTT. Translation gives CASSLYPSGGAKDTQYF.

The chain uses TRBV5-4 and TRBJ2-3; 8 positions match TRBD2. This CDR3 spans 17 amino acids. Germline CDR1 reads SGHNT; CDR2 reads YYREEE (reference sequence). V shed 4 bases, J shed 2 bases, and the junction held 12 bases outside the gene matches. The CDR3: CASSEKIRGGATDTQYF. The CDR3 nucleotides read TGTGCCAGCAGCGAAAAGATCCGGGGGGGCGCCACAGATACGCAGTATTTT.

This clone is labeled medium-sized. This chain joins TRBV10-1 and TRBJ1-4; the D is unclear. V dropped 5 bases and J dropped 6 bases, with 13 bases sitting between them. The CDR3 sequence is 14 residues long. CDR1 and CDR2 (germline): WNHNN, SYGVQD (reference sequence). The DNA for the CDR3 is TGCGCCAGCAGTCCCTCGGACGGTCATGAAAAACTGTTTTTT. Its translation: CASSPSDGHEKLFF.

The rearrangement uses TRBV9 and TRBJ1-5; 7 nucleotides line up with TRBD1. Germline V gene sequence: CDR1 SGDLS, CDR2 YYNGEE. Unmatched junction bases numbered 15, after V lost 4 bases and J lost 2 bases. The CDR3 spans 18 residues. The CDR3 nucleotides are TGTGCCAGCAGCCCGCGCCCTACAGGGGTAGGTGGCAATCAGCCCCAGCATTTT. Translation: CASSPRPTGVGGNQPQHF. The entire variable domain, with the rest obtained from reference TRBV9 and TRBJ1-5, is as follows: DSGVTQTPKHLITATGQRVTLRCSPRSGDLSVYWYQQSLDQGLQFLIQYYNGEERAKGNILERFSAQQFPDLHSELNLSSLELGDSALYFCASSPRPTGVGGNQPQHFGDGTRLSIL.

The chain is built from TRBV5-6 and TRBJ2-3; no clear D gene. Looked up from germline, CDR1 is SGHDT and CDR2 is YYEEEE. V dropped 4 bases and J dropped 6 bases, with 15 bases sitting between them. The length of the CDR3 is 14 residues. The CDR3 sequence: CASSARRVADTQYF. CDR3 sequence (DNA): TGTGCCAGCAGCGCGAGACGTGTGGCGGATACGCAGTATTTT.

J is TRBJ2-7 and V is TRBV27, with D maybe TRBD2 (5 bases). The CDR3 loop spans 13 amino acids. V dropped 6 bases and J dropped 6 bases, with 15 bases sitting between them. Germline values: CDR1 MNHEY, CDR2 SMNVEV (reference sequence). DNA for the CDR3: TGTGCCAGCAGGGGGAGAATGTCGACCGAGCAGTACTTC. Its translation is CASRGRMSTEQYF.

This clone showed up just a few times. J is TRBJ1-6 and V is TRBV7-9; TRBD1 matches at 7 bases. Unmatched junction bases numbered 5, after V lost 5 bases and J lost 10 bases. CDR3 length equals 13 residues. Germline CDR1 reads SEHNR; CDR2 reads FQNEAQ (reference sequence). The CDR3 protein is CASSQGGYSPLHF. CDR3 nucleotides: TGTGCCAGCAGCCAGGGGGGGTACTCACCCCTCCACTTT.

The chain couples TRBV28 to TRBJ1-4, with 7 positions matching TRBD1. The CDR3 is 15 residues long. The trim removed 5 bases at V and 7 bases at J, leaving 10 bases unmatched. Germline CDR1 and CDR2: MDHEN and SYDVKM. CDR3 in amino acids: CASSPQRQGREKLFF. In DNA form, the CDR3 reads TGTGCCAGCAGTCCCCAAAGACAGGGTCGTGAAAAACTGTTTTTT.

The chain joins TRBV4-2 to TRBJ1-2, with D uncertain. Trimming cost V 1 base and J 1 base, with 7 bases left between them. This CDR3 region has 14 residues. Per the germline V gene, CDR1 is LGHNA and CDR2 is YNFKEQ. The CDR3 DNA is TGTGCCAGCAGCCAAGGAAGCTTTAACTATGGCTACACCTTC. Amino acids: CASSQGSFNYGYTF.